This T cell receptor beta chain was captured by sequencing in a study of identical twins. A single record per CDR3 protein comes from TCRdb applying MiXCR to the 5' RACE reads. The sample has 1.5 million to 2 million distinct CDR3 sequences, about 32% seen once. The CDR3 length is 17 residues. V dropped 0 bases and J dropped 0; count of bases not matched to a gene: 4. CDR1 DFQATT and CDR2 SNEGSKA come from the germline V gene (reference sequence). The chain employs TRBV20-1 and TRBJ2-3; 12 positions agree with TRBD2. The sequenced material came from cord blood. This receptor was obtained from a newborn girl in good health. The CDR3: CSARDLAGGTSTDTQYF. In DNA, the CDR3 is TGCAGTGCTAGAGATCTAGCGGGGGGGACTAGCACAGATACGCAGTATTTT.